This entry lists 25 T cell receptor beta chains sequenced from one sample in a study of blood T cell repertoires in COVID-19. Clones were sequenced by immunoSEQ multiplex PCR, and TCRdb holds only the in-frame ones, with some missing. The data show 80,000 or so clones, 90% to 95% seen once. The sequenced sample consisted of peripheral blood. These receptors all come from a woman between 50 and 59 years old in a cohort sampled during active COVID-19.

The chain carries TRBV5-4 and TRBJ1-1; perhaps TRBD1 as D (6 bases). The length of the CDR3 is 14 residues. Germline loops: CDR1 SGHNT, CDR2 YYREEE (reference sequence). Trimming left V 0 bases short and J 5 bases short, with 11 bases between. DNA for the CDR3: TGTGCCAGCAGCTTGGAACAGGGTGGGACTGAAGCTTTCTTT. Translation gives CASSLEQGGTEAFF.

The chain joins TRBV28 to TRBJ1-1, with 8 bases identical to TRBD1. CDR1 is MDHEN, CDR2 SYDVKM, per germline. This CDR3 contains 16 residues. Unmatched junction bases numbered 11, after V lost 3 bases and J lost 5 bases. The CDR3 is CASSLGQGARGTEAFF. The CDR3 bases are TGTGCCAGCAGTTTGGGGCAGGGGGCGCGAGGGACTGAAGCTTTCTTT.

The chain employs TRBV6-5 and TRBJ1-1; tentative D call: TRBD1 (6 bases). Trimming removed 6 bases at V and 3 bases at J, with 17 bases between. CDR1 is MNHEY and CDR2 is SVGAGI in the germline V gene. The CDR3 consists of 15 residues. The CDR3, as DNA: TGTGCCAGCAGATCCGGACAGAGGTCGGACACTGAAGCTTTCTTT. Translating it yields CASRSGQRSDTEAFF.

J is TRBJ1-5 and V is TRBV19; 7 nucleotides agree with TRBD1. The V segment lost 7 bases and the J segment 1 base; nucleotides outside the gene matches: 4. Germline V gene sequence: CDR1 LNHDA, CDR2 SQIVND (reference sequence). This CDR3 spans 14 amino acids. The CDR3 sequence: CASNRQGSNQPQHF. CDR3 DNA: TGTGCCAGTAACCGACAGGGAAGCAATCAGCCCCAGCATTTT.

The chain employs TRBV27 and TRBJ2-1, with a possible D match to TRBD1 (6 bases). The CDR3 covers 14 residues. CDR1 MNHEY and CDR2 SMNVEV come from the germline V gene (reference sequence). With 3 bases removed from V and 0 bases from J, the gap between germline ends came to 6 bases. This chain's CDR3 is CASSLGASYNEQFF. Here the CDR3 DNA reads TGTGCCAGCAGTTTGGGGGCCTCCTACAATGAGCAGTTCTTC.

The V and J genes are TRBV11-2 and TRBJ2-7, with D perhaps TRBD1 (6 bases). V lost 3 bases to trimming and J lost 2 bases, with 17 bases between them. CDR3 length: 16 amino acids. Germline CDR1 SGHAT, CDR2 FQNNGV. In DNA, the CDR3 is TGTGCCAGCAGCTTCAGGGGCGGGCCGGGTCCCTACGAGCAGTACTTC. It encodes CASSFRGGPGPYEQYF.

The chain carries TRBV6-5 and TRBJ2-6, with D perhaps matching TRBD1 (6 bases). V dropped 6 bases and J dropped 12 bases, with 18 bases sitting between them. The CDR3 runs to 14 residues. Germline loops: CDR1 MNHEY, CDR2 SVGAGI. DNA of the CDR3: TGTGCCAGCAGAGGGACAAATTTGGTCGGCGTCCTGACTTTC. Amino acid sequence: CASRGTNLVGVLTF.

This rearrangement joins TRBV12-5 to TRBJ2-3; 9 nucleotides align to TRBD2. CDR3 size: 14 residues. Germline assignment: CDR1 LGHNT and CDR2 FRNRAP. The CDR3: CGSGRNPSTDTQYF. The CDR3 DNA is TGTGGAAGCGGGAGGAATCCCAGCACAGATACGCAGTATTTT.

The chain couples TRBV9 to TRBJ2-3; 10 bases are a match to TRBD2. The CDR3 totals 16 residues. V dropped 3 bases and J dropped 2; count of bases not matched to a gene: 6. CDR1 SGDLS and CDR2 YYNGEE come from the germline V gene. The CDR3 DNA is TGTGCCAGCAGCGCTTGGACTAGCGGAGACACAGATACGCAGTATTTT. Its translation is CASSAWTSGDTDTQYF.

The chain links TRBV7-2 to TRBJ1-3, with D perhaps TRBD1 (6 bases). V was cut by 0 bases and J by 2 bases, with 11 bases left in between. The CDR3 is 16 residues long. Germline V gene lookup returns CDR1 SGHTA and CDR2 FQGNSA. This CDR3 reads CASSLAQRQAGNTIYF. DNA for the CDR3: TGTGCCAGCAGCTTAGCCCAACGACAGGCTGGAAACACCATATATTTT.

J is TRBJ2-1 and V is TRBV7-3; a possible D gene is TRBD2 (5 bases). V was trimmed by 2 bases and J by 7 bases, leaving 12 bases between them. The CDR3 length is 14 residues. CDR1 and CDR2 from the germline V gene are SGHTA and FQGTGA. The CDR3 bases are TGTGCCAGCAGCTTAGACTACTGGGGTAATGAGCAGTTCTTC. Translating gives CASSLDYWGNEQFF.

The CDR3 loop is CASSPNRVFVETQYF. In nucleotides, the CDR3 is TGTGCCAGCAGTCCTAACAGGGTTTTTGTTGAGACCCAGTACTTC. The genes are TRBV27 and TRBJ2-5; TRBD1 is a possible D gene (6 bases). This CDR3 has 15 amino acids. Germline CDR1 is MNHEY and CDR2 is SMNVEV (reference sequence). Trimming pared 5 bases from V and 5 bases from J, leaving 18 bases between.

This clone was seen only once. This sequence joins TRBV27 and TRBJ2-1, with 7 nucleotides matching TRBD2. Germline CDR1 reads MNHEY; CDR2 reads SMNVEV (reference sequence). V lost 1 base, J lost 6 bases, and 0 bases stayed unmatched. The CDR3 covers 13 residues. The CDR3 here is CASSLWGGNEQFF. The CDR3 DNA reads as TGTGCCAGCAGTTTATGGGGGGGCAATGAGCAGTTCTTC.

CDR3 residues: CASSSNRGVWTGELFF. Here the CDR3 DNA reads TGTGCCAGCAGCAGCAATCGGGGGGTTTGGACCGGGGAGCTGTTTTTT. V and J are TRBV11-2 and TRBJ2-2; 7 bases align to TRBD2. This CDR3 contains 16 residues. Germline V CDR1 and CDR2: SGHAT, FQNNGV. With 5 bases clipped from V and 5 bases from J, the junction kept 11 bases outside the gene matches.

The chain combines TRBV5-1 with TRBJ2-7; possible D gene TRBD2, 6 bases. CDR3 size: 15 residues. The germline V and J ends were trimmed by 0 bases and 4 bases, with 14 bases remaining between them. CDR1 is SGHRS, CDR2 YFSETQ, per germline. CDR3 in amino acids: CASSLVPLALYEQYF. CDR3 nucleotide sequence: TGCGCCAGCAGCTTGGTTCCTCTAGCGTTGTACGAGCAGTACTTC.

The chain links TRBV7-3 to TRBJ2-5; D may be TRBD1 (7 bases). The V gene's germline CDR1 is SGHTA and CDR2 FQGTGA. V lost 5 bases and J 2 bases, leaving 12 bases between the germline ends. This CDR3 is built from 14 residues. The CDR3 reads CASSRGTAQETQYF. The CDR3 DNA reads as TGTGCCAGCAGCCGGGGGACAGCACAAGAGACCCAGTACTTC.

The chain uses TRBV7-9 and TRBJ1-1, with D tentatively TRBD1 (5 bases). The germline gives CDR1 SEHNR, CDR2 FQNEAQ (reference sequence). V lost 5 bases to trimming and J lost 2 bases, with 18 bases between them. The CDR3 covers 16 residues. The CDR3 region has the DNA TGTGCCAGCAGCCGGGTCGGGGGAGGTGGAAACACTGAAGCTTTCTTT. Amino acids: CASSRVGGGGNTEAFF.

J is TRBJ1-6 and V is TRBV27; no firm D call. The V end lost 6 bases, the J end lost 13 bases, and 10 bases lay between the germline ends. Germline-derived CDR1 and CDR2 are MNHEY and SMNVEV (reference sequence). The CDR3 totals 11 residues. The CDR3: CASSYGRPLHF. The CDR3 DNA reads TGTGCCAGCAGCTACGGGAGGCCCCTCCACTTT.

J is TRBJ1-2 and V is TRBV9; no firm D call. CDR1 is SGDLS and CDR2 is YYNGEE in the germline V gene. Trimming cost V 0 bases and J 1 base, with 7 bases left between them. This CDR3 is 14 amino acids long. This chain's CDR3 is CASSVEPGNYGYTF. CDR3 nucleotides: TGTGCCAGCAGCGTAGAACCGGGTAACTATGGCTACACCTTC.

The V gene is TRBV4-1, the J gene TRBJ2-1, with 14 bases that match TRBD2. V was pared by 3 bases and J by 7 bases, with 5 bases of the junction left unmatched. This CDR3 region has 16 residues. Germline CDR1 reads MGHRA; CDR2 reads YSYEKL. The CDR3 sequence: CASSHGGLAGENEQFF. CDR3 sequence (DNA): TGCGCCAGCAGCCATGGGGGACTAGCGGGAGAAAATGAGCAGTTCTTC.

The CDR3 DNA follows: TGTGCCAGCAGCTTAGATCTTGTAGGGGGCGAGCAGTACTTC. Its protein is CASSLDLVGGEQYF. The chain links TRBV11-2 to TRBJ2-7; maybe TRBD1 (6 bases). Germline V lookup: CDR1 SGHAT, CDR2 FQNNGV. The CDR3 length is 14 residues. V was cut by 0 bases and J by 6 bases, with 12 bases left in between.

In this sample, this clone turned up a few times. The chain couples TRBV5-1 to TRBJ2-1; 9 bases match TRBD2. Germline-derived CDR1 and CDR2 are SGHRS and YFSETQ. Germline trimming cut 0 bases from V and 6 bases from J; bases unmatched to any gene: 4. This CDR3 contains 15 residues. CDR3: CASSLELAGPNEQFF. The CDR3 bases are TGCGCCAGCAGCTTGGAACTAGCGGGCCCCAATGAGCAGTTCTTC. Full variable domain (outside the CDR3, taken from reference TRBV5-1 and TRBJ2-1): KAGVTQTPRYLIKTRGQQVTLSCSPISGHRSVSWYQQTPGQGLQFLFEYFSETQRNKGNFPGRFSGRQFSNSRSEMNVSTLELGDSALYLCASSLELAGPNEQFFGPGTRLTVL.

The rearrangement uses TRBV6-5 and TRBJ1-3, with D possibly matching TRBD1 (6 bases). The ends were cut back, 8 bases at V and 5 bases at J, with 13 bases in the middle. The CDR3 runs 13 residues. Germline V CDR1 and CDR2: MNHEY, SVGAGI. The CDR3 nucleotides read TGTGCCAGCCGCTCAGGGGTTCGAAACACCATATATTTT. This codes for CASRSGVRNTIYF.

The chain employs TRBV5-1 and TRBJ2-7; 7 bases are shared with TRBD2. V trimming: 4 bases; J trimming: 5 bases; junction bases outside the gene matches: 3. The germline gives CDR1 SGHRS, CDR2 YFSETQ. The CDR3 covers 12 residues. CDR3 protein: CASSLGGDEQYF. The CDR3 DNA follows: TGCGCCAGCAGCCTGGGGGGGGACGAGCAGTACTTC. The full variable domain, rest sourced from reference TRBV5-1 and TRBJ2-7, is KAGVTQTPRYLIKTRGQQVTLSCSPISGHRSVSWYQQTPGQGLQFLFEYFSETQRNKGNFPGRFSGRQFSNSRSEMNVSTLELGDSALYLCASSLGGDEQYFGPGTRLTVT.

V gene TRBV3-1 (or the pseudogene TRBV3-2) combines with J gene TRBJ2-4, with TRBD1 matching 8 bases. CDR3 length: 14 amino acids. Germline V gives CDR1 LGHDT, CDR2 YNNKEL (reference sequence). Trimming removed 3 bases from V and 8 bases from J; junction bases left unmatched: 6. The CDR3 protein is CASSQSGQGYIQYF. As DNA, the CDR3 is TGTGCCAGCAGCCAGAGTGGACAGGGATACATTCAGTACTTC.